Listed here is a single TCR beta chain. What it recognizes is unknown. The data stem from a study of persistence of HIV-infected CD4 T cells. The stimulus was an HIV-1 Gag 15-mer peptide pool, about 1 ug/peptide/mL. Sorting selected CD4+ T cells upregulating both CD40 ligand and CD69. The immunoSEQ assay was version 4, run in survey mode. The method was immunoSEQ multiplex PCR; TCRdb's version includes in-frame clones alone and lacks a portion of them. The sample lists approximately 18,000 clones, 65% occurring once. Per the germline V gene, CDR1 is MNHEY and CDR2 is SVGAGI. Deletions cut 5 bases from V and 8 bases from J, with 18 bases between. This CDR3 has 15 amino acids.

This clonotype originated in an adult woman with HIV who was CMV-seropositive. Specimen: CD4+ T cells sorted from PBMCs after approximately 19-hour stimulation, collected from a patient who received antiretroviral therapy. The V call is TRBV6-5, the J call TRBJ1-4; D is ambiguous. The CDR3 here is CASSLRGGMGEKLFF. The CDR3 DNA follows: TGTGCCAGCAGTCTCCGTGGAGGGATGGGGGAAAAACTGTTTTTT.